Shown below are 8 T cell receptor beta chains from a single sample sequenced in a study of T-cell reconstitution after alpha-beta-depleted transplantation in children. Using unique molecular identifiers, the investigators prepared the TCRbeta library. TCRdb re-analysed the PCR reads in MiXCR, keeping a single row per CDR3 protein. The sample carries about 980,000 distinct CDR3 sequences, around 30% recorded once. The sequenced sample was PBMCs, mostly from graft donor cells, obtained 360 days after TCRalphabeta/CD19-depleted stem cell transplant. These receptors all stem from a boy in the first two years of life who had a stem cell transplant for SCID, so the T cells may come from the graft donor.

This clonotype was detected only a few times. The chain has TRBV4-2 and TRBJ1-1; D ambiguous. This CDR3 comprises 15 residues. V lost 2 bases and J lost 1, with 11 bases in between. The germline V gene encodes CDR1 LGHNA and CDR2 YNFKEQ. The CDR3 sequence: CASSQPGRQNTEAFF. CDR3 DNA: TGTGCCAGCAGCCAACCTGGTCGTCAGAACACTGAAGCTTTCTTT.

This clonotype was seen repeatedly, ten times or more. This chain connects TRBV5-1 to TRBJ2-7; D remains ambiguous. Between the trimmed V and J ends, which lost 1 base and 0 bases, there was a span of 8 bases. This CDR3 is built from 14 residues. From germline, CDR1 is SGHRS and CDR2 YFSETQ. In DNA form, the CDR3 reads TGCGCCAGCAGCTTGATGGGTTCCTCCTACGAGCAGTACTTC. It yields the protein CASSLMGSSYEQYF.

This clonotype was detected only once. The chain has TRBV12-3 or TRBV12-4 and TRBJ2-5; 7 bases are shared with TRBD1. The CDR3 consists of 15 residues. Trimming at V came to 6 bases and at J to 6 bases, leaving 13 bases not matched to a gene. The CDR3 loop is CASSPDRVARKTQYF. The DNA of the CDR3 is TGTGCCAGCAGCCCCGACAGGGTTGCCCGAAAGACCCAGTACTTC.

The V call is TRBV20-1, the J call TRBJ2-3; the match to TRBD2 covers 7 bases. In germline, CDR1 is DFQATT, CDR2 SNEGSKA (reference sequence). The length of the CDR3 is 13 residues. CDR3 nucleotide sequence: TGCAGGCAACGGGAGGCGGGTACAGATACGCAGTATTTT. This codes for CRQREAGTDTQYF.

This clonotype has just a few counts. The V and J genes are TRBV9 and TRBJ2-3; D is unclear. This CDR3 contains 14 residues. Trimming removed 3 bases from V and 5 bases from J, with 13 bases in between. Germline V gene sequence: CDR1 SGDLS, CDR2 YYNGEE. The CDR3 loop is CASSASPEVDTQYF. The CDR3, as DNA: TGTGCCAGCAGCGCCTCACCCGAGGTAGATACGCAGTATTTT.

V and J are TRBV20-1 and TRBJ1-2, with D possibly being TRBD1 (6 bases). V lost 6 bases and J lost 6, with 14 bases in between. CDR1 DFQATT and CDR2 SNEGSKA come from the germline V gene (reference sequence). The CDR3 totals 12 residues. The CDR3 is CSAIQGRDGYTF. DNA for the CDR3: TGCAGTGCCATACAGGGACGGGATGGCTACACCTTC.

This clonotype was seen only a few times. The V gene is TRBV29-1, the J gene TRBJ1-3; D not certain. Trimming took 6 bases from V and 2 from J, leaving 8 bases between them. This CDR3 is 12 amino acids long. Germline V lookup: CDR1 SQVTM, CDR2 ANQGSEA. The CDR3, as DNA: TGCAGCGTCCAAAAGGCTGGAAACACCATATATTTT. This sequence encodes CSVQKAGNTIYF.

J is TRBJ1-1 and V is TRBV23-1, with no clear D. TRBV23-1 is filed as an ORF, its function uncertain. The CDR3 extends over 16 amino acids. V was pared by 6 bases and J by 5 bases, with 22 bases between. CDR3 bases: TGCGCCAGCAGCATAAAATTAACCCGGGAACCTACTGAAGCTTTCTTT. It specifies CASSIKLTREPTEAFF.